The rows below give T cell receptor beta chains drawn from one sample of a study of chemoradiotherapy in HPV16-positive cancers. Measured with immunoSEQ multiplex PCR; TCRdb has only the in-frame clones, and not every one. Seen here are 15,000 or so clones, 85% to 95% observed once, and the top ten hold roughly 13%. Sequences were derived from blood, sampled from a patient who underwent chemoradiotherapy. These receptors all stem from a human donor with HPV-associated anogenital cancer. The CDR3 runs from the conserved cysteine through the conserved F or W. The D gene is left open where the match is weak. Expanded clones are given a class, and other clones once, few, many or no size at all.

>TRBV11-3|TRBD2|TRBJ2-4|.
CASSFRGEGIQYF
TGTGCCAGCAGCTTCCGGGGGGAGGGCATTCAGTACTTC
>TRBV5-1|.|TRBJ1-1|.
CASTEQGNTEAFF
TGCGCCAGCACCGAACAGGGGAACACTGAAGCTTTCTTT
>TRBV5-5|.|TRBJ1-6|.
CASSSPAGPSPLHF
TGTGCCAGCAGCTCCCCAGCAGGGCCCTCACCCCTCCACTTT
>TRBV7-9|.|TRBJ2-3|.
CASSWAGATDTQYF
TGTGCCAGCAGCTGGGCAGGGGCAACAGATACGCAGTATTTT
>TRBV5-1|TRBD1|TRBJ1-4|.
CASSAGTASNEKLFF
TGCGCCAGCAGCGCGGGGACAGCCTCTAATGAAAAACTGTTTTTT
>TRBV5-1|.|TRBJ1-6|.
CAREKTVNSPLHF
TGCGCCAGGGAAAAGACAGTTAATTCACCCCTCCACTTT
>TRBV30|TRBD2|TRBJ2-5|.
CAWSGGGLAGSEETQYF
TGTGCCTGGAGTGGAGGGGGACTAGCCGGAAGTGAGGAGACCCAGTACTTC
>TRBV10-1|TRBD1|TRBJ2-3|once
CASSDTGGRTDTQYF
TGCGCCAGCAGTGATACAGGGGGTAGGACAGATACGCAGTATTTT
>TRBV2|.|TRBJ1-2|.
CASTEGGLGYTF
TGTGCCAGCACCGAAGGGGGGCTTGGCTACACCTTC
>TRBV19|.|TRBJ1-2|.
CASSPTDNYGYTF
TGTGCCAGTAGTCCAACAGACAACTATGGCTACACCTTC
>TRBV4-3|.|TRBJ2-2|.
CASSQVTGLNTGELFF
TGCGCCAGCAGCCAGGTGACAGGTCTAAACACCGGGGAGCTGTTTTTT
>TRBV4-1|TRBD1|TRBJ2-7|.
CASSHGTGGEGRYEQYF
TGCGCCAGCAGCCATGGGACAGGGGGCGAGGGGAGGTACGAGCAGTACTTC
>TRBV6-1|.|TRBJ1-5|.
CASSERGRGNQPQHF
TGTGCCAGCAGTGAACGGGGGCGCGGGAATCAGCCCCAGCATTTT
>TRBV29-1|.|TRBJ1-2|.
CSGGGVDGYTF
TGCAGCGGAGGGGGGGTTGATGGCTACACCTTC
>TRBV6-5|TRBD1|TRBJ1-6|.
CASGDRTGRGSPLHF
TGTGCCAGCGGAGACAGGACAGGGAGGGGGTCACCCCTCCACTTT
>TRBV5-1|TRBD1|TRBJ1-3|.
CASSLVDRGSGNTIYF
TGCGCCAGCAGCTTGGTCGACAGGGGCTCTGGAAACACCATATATTTT
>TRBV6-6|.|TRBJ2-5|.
CASSYGGTQYF
TGTGCCAGCAGTTACGGAGGGACCCAGTACTTC
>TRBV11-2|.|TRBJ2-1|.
CASSLAAINNEQFF
TGTGCCAGCAGCTTAGCGGCAATAAATAATGAGCAGTTCTTC
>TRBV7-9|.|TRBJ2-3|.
CASSDLNIGDTQYF
TGTGCCAGCAGCGACCTTAATATTGGAGATACGCAGTATTTT
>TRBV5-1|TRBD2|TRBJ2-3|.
CASSSRLASDTQYF
TGCGCCAGCAGTAGCCGACTAGCATCAGATACGCAGTATTTT
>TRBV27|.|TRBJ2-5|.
CASSPGAGPPRTQYF
TGTGCCAGCAGCCCGGGGGCGGGGCCCCCCAGGACCCAGTACTTC
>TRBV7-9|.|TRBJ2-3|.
CASSPGHLRDTQYF
TGTGCCAGCAGCCCGGGACACCTTAGAGATACGCAGTATTTT
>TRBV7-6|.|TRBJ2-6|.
CASSSGGLSGANVLTF
TGTGCCAGCAGCTCCGGAGGGTTGTCTGGGGCCAACGTCCTGACTTTC
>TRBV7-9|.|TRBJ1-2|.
CASSSGEGIYGYTF
TGTGCCAGCAGCTCTGGGGAGGGGATCTACGGCTACACCTTC
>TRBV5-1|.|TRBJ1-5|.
CASSEGHRLNQPQHF
TGCGCCAGCAGCGAGGGCCACCGCCTCAATCAGCCCCAGCATTTT
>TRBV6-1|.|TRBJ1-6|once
CASSEKYRLYNSPLHF
TGTGCCAGCAGTGAAAAATATAGACTTTATAATTCACCCCTCCACTTT
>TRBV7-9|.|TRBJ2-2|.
CASSLDEDSDRNTGELFF
TGTGCCAGCAGCTTGGACGAGGATTCGGACAGGAACACCGGGGAGCTGTTTTTT
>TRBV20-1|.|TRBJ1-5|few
CSASLGALQHF
TGCAGTGCTAGTCTCGGGGCCCTCCAGCATTTT
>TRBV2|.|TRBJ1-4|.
CASSDGGGNEKLFF
TGTGCCAGCAGTGACGGTGGAGGAAATGAAAAACTGTTTTTT
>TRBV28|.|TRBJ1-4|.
CASKTGTNEKLFF
TGTGCCAGCAAAACCGGGACTAATGAAAAACTGTTTTTT
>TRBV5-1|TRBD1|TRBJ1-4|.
CASSLAGTGPKPNEKLFF
TGCGCCAGCAGCTTGGCCGGGACAGGGCCGAAACCCAATGAAAAACTGTTTTTT
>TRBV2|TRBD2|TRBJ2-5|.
CASSFASGGEETQYF
TGTGCCAGCAGTTTTGCTAGCGGGGGGGAAGAGACCCAGTACTTC
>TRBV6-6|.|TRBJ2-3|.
CASRTPGTGLTDTQYF
TGTGCCAGCAGGACACCCGGGACGGGCCTCACAGATACGCAGTATTTT
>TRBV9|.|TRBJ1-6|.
CASSVEGRRDSPLHF
TGTGCCAGCAGCGTAGAGGGCCGAAGGGATTCACCCCTCCACTTT
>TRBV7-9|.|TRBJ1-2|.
CASSQEGYGYTF
TGTGCCAGCAGCCAGGAAGGTTATGGCTACACCTTC
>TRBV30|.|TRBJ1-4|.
CAWKDGANEKLFF
TGTGCCTGGAAGGACGGAGCTAATGAAAAACTGTTTTTT
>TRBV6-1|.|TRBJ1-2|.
CASSDGKGRGDGYTF
TGTGCCAGCAGTGACGGGAAGGGCAGGGGAGATGGCTACACCTTC
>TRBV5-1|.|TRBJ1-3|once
CASSRTQGDGNTIYF
TGCGCCAGCAGCAGAACACAGGGTGATGGAAACACCATATATTTT
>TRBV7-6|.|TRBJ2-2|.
CASSLLAGGAGELFF
TGTGCCAGCAGCTTACTTGCGGGCGGGGCCGGGGAGCTGTTTTTT
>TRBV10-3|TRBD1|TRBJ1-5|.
CAISLDRGGQPQHF
TGTGCCATCAGTTTGGACAGGGGTGGACAGCCCCAGCATTTT
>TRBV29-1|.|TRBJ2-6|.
CSVEVYSGANVLTF
TGCAGCGTTGAAGTGTACTCTGGGGCCAACGTCCTGACTTTC
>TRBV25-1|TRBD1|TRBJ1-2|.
CASSELGTGALNYGYTF
TGTGCCAGCAGTGAATTGGGGACAGGGGCCCTAAACTATGGCTACACCTTC
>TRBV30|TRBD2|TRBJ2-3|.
CAWSTGGGGNTQYF
TGTGCCTGGAGTACGGGGGGAGGTGGGAATACGCAGTATTTT